One sample yielded the 23 T cell receptor beta chains listed below, sequenced in a study of T cells in narcolepsy. The protocol was immunoSEQ multiplex PCR, while the TCRdb copy is restricted to in-frame clones and leaves out a portion. The table records about 30,000 clones, roughly 78% of them present only once. Material: CD45RA- memory CD4+ T cells from PBMCs. These receptors originate from a human donor with narcolepsy.

The chain is built from TRBV6-6 and TRBJ1-1; no definite D call. In germline, CDR1 is MNHNY, CDR2 SVGAGI (reference sequence). This CDR3 has 14 residues. The V end was cut by 7 bases, the J end by 1 base, with 13 bases between. The CDR3 region has the DNA TGTGCCAGCAATACAGATCCGGGGAACACTGAAGCTTTCTTT. Protein: CASNTDPGNTEAFF.

The chain uses TRBV30 and TRBJ2-1; 9 bases align to TRBD1. This CDR3 spans 15 amino acids. V lost 2 bases, J lost 2 bases, and 4 bases stayed unmatched. The germline V gene has CDR1 GTSNPN and CDR2 SVGIG (reference sequence). The CDR3 DNA is TGTGCCTGGAGTAAGGGACAGGGAACCTACAATGAGCAGTTCTTC. Its translation is CAWSKGQGTYNEQFF.

The rearrangement links TRBV6-6 to TRBJ1-6, with TRBD1 identical over 7 bases. CDR1 and CDR2 from the germline V gene are MNHNY and SVGAGI (reference sequence). After removal of 7 bases from V and 9 bases from J, the junction contained 9 bases not matched to a gene. CDR3 length equals 14 residues. Written as DNA, the CDR3 is TGTGCCAGCAATGAGGGGACAGCGGGTTCACCCCTCCACTTT. Residues: CASNEGTAGSPLHF.

J is TRBJ1-3 and V is TRBV2; D is ambiguous. This CDR3 has 12 amino acids. Germline assignment: CDR1 SNHLY and CDR2 FYNNEI. The V gene lost 4 bases and the J gene lost 7 bases, with 8 bases spanning the gap. The CDR3 nucleotides are TGTGCCAGCAGTGTAGGTCCCAACACCATATATTTT. Protein sequence: CASSVGPNTIYF. Based on the CDR3 plus reference TRBV2 and TRBJ1-3, the full variable domain is EPEVTQTPSHQVTQMGQEVILRCVPISNHLYFYWYRQILGQKVEFLVSFYNNEISEKSEIFDDQFSVERPDGSNFTLKIRSTKLEDSAMYFCASSVGPNTIYFGEGSWLTVV.

This chain joins TRBV5-5 and TRBJ1-3; D is perhaps TRBD1 (5 bases). In germline, CDR1 is SGHKS, CDR2 YYEKEE (reference sequence). Trimming removed 0 bases at V and 0 bases at J, with 13 bases between. The CDR3 is 17 residues long. As DNA, the CDR3 is TGTGCCAGCAGCTTGGGACAGCCGCAGAGCTCTGGAAACACCATATATTTT. It translates to CASSLGQPQSSGNTIYF.

The chain recombines TRBV4-2 with TRBJ1-1; weak D call: TRBD1 (5 bases). Germline assignment: CDR1 LGHNA and CDR2 YNFKEQ. CDR3 length: 13 amino acids. V was shortened by 6 bases and J by 1 base, with 9 bases between the two germline ends. CDR3 sequence: CASRVQGNTEAFF. For the CDR3, the DNA is TGTGCCAGCAGAGTGCAGGGGAACACTGAAGCTTTCTTT.

This sequence joins TRBV5-1 and TRBJ2-1; possibly TRBD1 or TRBD2 for D (5 bases each). The CDR3 totals 15 residues. With 4 bases removed from V and 4 bases from J, the gap between germline ends came to 15 bases. The V gene's germline CDR1 is SGHRS and CDR2 YFSETQ. CDR3 in amino acids: CASSPSVGDYNEQFF. DNA for the CDR3: TGCGCCAGCAGCCCCAGCGTGGGGGATTACAATGAGCAGTTCTTC.

The chain couples TRBV7-3 to TRBJ1-3; D call uncertain. Trimming shortened V by 3 bases and J by 2 bases, and 17 bases separated the two germline ends. Germline CDR1 is SGHTA and CDR2 is FQGTGA. This CDR3 is built from 17 residues. CDR3 nucleotide sequence: TGTGCCAGCAGCTTGGGCCCCCCCGGTCCGACTGGAAACACCATATATTTT. It is translated as CASSLGPPGPTGNTIYF.

The V call is TRBV5-1, the J call TRBJ1-1; tentative D call: TRBD1 (6 bases). Germline V lookup: CDR1 SGHRS, CDR2 YFSETQ. V was shortened by 7 bases and J by 3 bases, with 19 bases between the two germline ends. This CDR3 region has 15 residues. CDR3 in amino acids: CASYSTGPGDTEAFF. The CDR3 nucleotides are TGCGCCAGCTACTCTACAGGGCCGGGGGACACTGAAGCTTTCTTT.

The V and J genes are TRBV7-9 and TRBJ1-4; D is unresolved. This CDR3 has 14 amino acids. Germline CDR1 is SEHNR and CDR2 is FQNEAQ (reference sequence). The germline V and J ends were trimmed by 3 bases and 3 bases, with 8 bases remaining between them. CDR3 region: CASSFERSNEKLFF. The CDR3 DNA reads as TGTGCCAGCAGCTTCGAGAGATCTAATGAAAAACTGTTTTTT.

This clone appeared once. The rearrangement joins TRBV11-3 to TRBJ1-3; D is unresolved. Deletions cut 4 bases from V and 1 base from J, with 5 bases between. The CDR3 is 13 amino acids. Germline CDR1 SGHNT, CDR2 YENEEA. Here the CDR3 reads CASSSGSGNTIYF. DNA of the CDR3: TGTGCCAGCAGCTCAGGATCTGGAAACACCATATATTTT.

The chain has TRBV11-3 and TRBJ2-1; the match to TRBD2 covers 11 bases. The V gene's germline CDR1 is SGHNT and CDR2 YENEEA. Trimming removed 5 bases from V and 9 bases from J; junction bases left unmatched: 6. The CDR3 extends over 14 amino acids. CDR3 residues: CASSETSGSSEQFF. CDR3 nucleotides: TGTGCCAGCAGCGAAACTAGCGGGAGTAGTGAGCAGTTCTTC.

The chain uses TRBV2 and TRBJ1-4; 7 nucleotides agree with TRBD1. From germline, CDR1 is SNHLY and CDR2 FYNNEI. The CDR3 extends over 15 amino acids. V lost 8 bases, J lost 8 bases, and 14 bases stayed unmatched. The CDR3 here is CASAPGGVGDEKLFF. The CDR3, as DNA: TGTGCCAGCGCCCCAGGGGGGGTCGGTGACGAAAAACTGTTTTTT.

This clone has just one count. CDR3 coding DNA: TGCAGTCAGGGTAATGCTAACGAGCAGTACTTC. Translating gives CSQGNANEQYF. The J gene is TRBJ2-7, the V gene TRBV20-1, with D perhaps TRBD1 (5 bases). Germline V gene sequence: CDR1 DFQATT, CDR2 SNEGSKA (reference sequence). The CDR3 sequence is 11 residues long. The ends were cut back, 8 bases at V and 5 bases at J, with 13 bases in the middle.

This chain uses TRBV2 with TRBJ2-1, with D unresolved. From germline, CDR1 is SNHLY and CDR2 FYNNEI. V was shortened by 0 bases and J by 11 bases, with 8 bases between the two germline ends. This CDR3 region has 12 residues. CDR3 bases: TGTGCCAGCAGTGAAGCGGGCCGTCAGCAGTTCTTC. Its translation: CASSEAGRQQFF. Complete variable domain (other parts from reference TRBV2 and TRBJ2-1): EPEVTQTPSHQVTQMGQEVILRCVPISNHLYFYWYRQILGQKVEFLVSFYNNEISEKSEIFDDQFSVERPDGSNFTLKIRSTKLEDSAMYFCASSEAGRQQFFGPGTRLTVL.

The rearrangement uses TRBV14 and TRBJ2-2, with D possibly matching TRBD2 (5 bases). V was pared by 3 bases and J by 4 bases, with 9 bases between. The CDR3 has 14 residues. Germline V gene data show CDR1 as SGHDN and CDR2 as FVKESK. CDR3 DNA: TGTGCCAGCAGCCAGCTAGCTTCCACCGGGGAGCTGTTTTTT. This translates into CASSQLASTGELFF. Filled out from reference TRBV14 and TRBJ2-2, the complete variable domain reads EAGVTQFPSHSVIEKGQTVTLRCDPISGHDNLYWYRRVMGKEIKFLLHFVKESKQDESGMPNNRFLAERTGGTYSTLKVQPAELEDSGVYFCASSQLASTGELFFGEGSRLTVL.

In the case of this clone: The sample carries other DNA sequences with the same CDR3. The chain couples TRBV5-1 to TRBJ1-5, with a possible D match to TRBD1 (6 bases). Germline V gene data show CDR1 as SGHRS and CDR2 as YFSETQ. The CDR3 extends over 15 amino acids. Trimming removed 4 bases at V and 5 bases at J, with 16 bases between. The CDR3 bases are TGCGCCAGCAGCCTGGACGCAGGGGTCGATCAGCCCCAGCATTTT. Amino acids: CASSLDAGVDQPQHF.

The chain employs TRBV6-1 and TRBJ1-2; D gene unclear. CDR3 length: 13 residues. The germline V gene has CDR1 MNHNS and CDR2 SASEGT. V was clipped by 4 bases and J by 5 bases, with 11 bases between them. In nucleotides, the CDR3 is TGTGCCAGCAGTGCTACAGAAGTTTATGGCTACACCTTC. Translated, it gives CASSATEVYGYTF.

V is TRBV19 and J is TRBJ1-5, with 7 bases aligning to TRBD1. The CDR3 has 16 residues. Germline values: CDR1 LNHDA, CDR2 SQIVND (reference sequence). Trimming took 7 bases from V and 6 from J; bases not matched to a gene: 15. CDR3 protein: CASTRGGQAWSQPQHF. CDR3 in DNA: TGTGCCAGTACCCGGGGTGGACAGGCGTGGAGTCAGCCCCAGCATTTT.

The genes are TRBV4-1 and TRBJ2-1; D may correspond to TRBD1 or TRBD2 (5 bases each). The CDR3 has 16 amino acids. Trimming took off 2 bases at V and 2 bases at J, with 13 bases between the two ends. CDR1 is MGHRA and CDR2 is YSYEKL in the germline V gene. The CDR3 region is CASSQYSGTPYNEQFF. CDR3 bases: TGCGCCAGCAGCCAATATTCCGGGACCCCCTACAATGAGCAGTTCTTC.

J is TRBJ2-7 and V is TRBV7-3, with a possible D match to TRBD1 (6 bases). The germline V and J ends were trimmed by 2 bases and 6 bases, with 14 bases remaining between them. This CDR3 is built from 14 residues. The V gene's germline CDR1 is SGHTA and CDR2 FQGTGA. The CDR3 DNA sequence: TGTGCCAGCAGCTTAGCAGGACAGACAGGCGAGCAGTACTTC. This gives the protein CASSLAGQTGEQYF.

The gene calls are TRBV10-3 and TRBJ2-1, with D unresolved. The CDR3 length is 17 residues. The germline V gene has CDR1 ENHRY and CDR2 SYGVKD. Trimming pared 0 bases from V and 10 bases from J, leaving 22 bases between. CDR3 sequence: CAISESWGPTRRLEQFF. The CDR3 DNA is TGTGCCATCAGTGAGTCTTGGGGTCCCACCCGCCGCCTCGAGCAGTTCTTC.

V is TRBV12-5 and J is TRBJ2-2, with 10 bases identical to TRBD1. CDR1 is LGHNT, CDR2 FRNRAP, per germline. The CDR3 is 15 amino acids. J lost 7 bases, V lost 2 bases, and 4 bases had no gene match. In nucleotides, the CDR3 is TGTGCTAGTGGTTTGAGACAGGGGGCGTACGGGGAGCTGTTTTTT. Protein product: CASGLRQGAYGELFF. The full variable domain, rest sourced from reference TRBV12-5 and TRBJ2-2, is DARVTQTPRHKVTEMGQEVTMRCQPILGHNTVFWYRQTMMQGLELLAYFRNRAPLDDSGMPKDRFSAEMPDATLATLKIQPSEPRDSAVYFCASGLRQGAYGELFFGEGSRLTVL.